This TCR beta chain derives from a study of a mutant IDH1 vaccine in newly diagnosed glioma (TCRdb year 2021). At the level of the whole study: Eight vaccinations were administered to patients in weeks 1, 3, 5, 7, 11, 15, 19 and 23, corresponding to visits V03 through V10. Before enrollment, most patients had been given radiochemotherapy with temozolomide as standard therapy, while the rest had received either radiotherapy alone or temozolomide alone. Of the roughly 30 treated patients, roughly 60% were male and roughly 38% were female, and a mean age of roughly 40 years was recorded. For exploratory analyses, approximately 25 treated patients had longitudinal TCRB deep sequencing done wherever samples were available. In the chemotherapy-containing groups, vaccination started alongside temozolomide cycles, whereas in patients who had radiotherapy alone it started 4-6 weeks after radiotherapy. Peripheral blood was collected at six visits: V03 (baseline), V05, V07, V10, V12 and V13. The research as a whole found: Immune responses induced by the vaccine were seen in over 90% of patients across multiple MHC alleles. Pseudoprogression seemed to be unrelated to changes in the top peripheral T cell clonotypes found by TCRB sequencing. It was noted by the authors that analyses of patient blood samples could not be reproduced owing to sample limitations. PBMC samples for TCRB deep sequencing were selected based on availability.

Between the V and J ends, shortened by 4 bases and 1 base respectively, the junction contains 8 bases. Including cysteine and phenylalanine, the CDR3 has 13 amino acids. CDR3 DNA only is kept here, 39 bases in frame from base 1. Based on the germline V gene, the CDR1 and CDR2 sequences are SGHVS and FNYEAQ. Comment on this clone: Its antigen is unknown. No per-base quality is available; no much larger clone lies one base away.

Library preparation was by the immunoSEQ multiplex PCR assay. Rearranged TCR beta chain sequences were amplified using the hsTCRB Kit according to the manufacturer's protocol. An Illumina MiSeq was used to sequence the TCRB libraries. The authors' analysis ran thus. The kit vendor's proprietary platform handled demultiplexing, trimming and gene mapping. Here the immuneACCESS table is served through TCRdb, limited to in-frame sequences with V and J called. Missing clones are a known gap in these copies; in checked studies unresolved V genes cover under half, and the rest lacks a known reason. For V, J and clone size, that table is used; D and trimming come from the DNA. The sample table holds tens of thousands of clones, of which approximately 85% were seen once. The top ten clonotypes cover roughly 2% of the sample. What the time point label conveys for this sample: week 23, last vaccination. A 20-mer mutant IDH1 peptide at 300 micrograms in Montanide made up each vaccine dose, which was injected subcutaneously together with topical imiquimod. Donors had newly diagnosed WHO grade 3 or 4 IDH1-mutant astrocytomas with loss of nuclear ATRX. The samples were drawn from NOA16, a multicentre, single-arm, open-label phase I trial in Germany that tested a mutant IDH1 peptide vaccine in humans for the first time. Genomic DNA for TCRB sequencing was extracted from EDTA blood using the DNeasy Blood and Tissue Kit.

The source of this sequence is a man in his thirties or forties with glioma. Some clones in this sample may be carry-over from other donors' samples. The starting material was PBMCs, obtained from a glioma patient whose treatment included an IDH1 peptide vaccine. The V and J genes are TRBV7-6 and TRBJ2-7; no D gene call is confident. The CDR3 region reads CASSWGQSYEQYF. In nucleotide form, the sequence is TGTGCCAGCAGCTGGGGTCAATCCTACGAGCAGTACTTC.